The sequence of this TCR beta chain was determined in a study of metastatic and nonmetastatic thyroid tumors. Study-wide background: Comparative analysis of repertoires was undertaken across blood and tumor or nodule tissue obtained from malignant and benign thyroid patients. Study observations and caveats: Reports indicated that malignant thyroid tumors showed significantly higher TCR beta diversity than benign nodules did, in blood and tumor.

Original data processing: For papillary thyroid cancer, a distant-metastasis classifier was constructed from CDR3 differences observed across clinicopathological groups. TCRdb reprocessed the PCR reads via MiXCR. TCRdb's processing, not the study's, gives the V and J calls here. The sample comprises approximately 6,600 clones, 25% to 30% of which are singletons, and roughly 20% rests with the top ten. The CDR3 totals 13 residues. Germline V lookup: CDR1 SNHLY, CDR2 FYNNEI. V was trimmed by 4 bases and J by 8 bases, leaving 12 bases between them. This clone turned up a few times. Its specificity is unknown. Every patient was untreated before thyroid surgery.

Input material: adjacent normal tissue. The chain uses TRBV2 and TRBJ2-1; maybe TRBD1 (6 bases). The origin of this receptor is a female donor with papillary thyroid cancer or a benign thyroid nodule (not recorded which). Some clones in this sample may be carry-over from other donors' samples. The CDR3 DNA is TGTGCCAGCAGTGCCGGACAGTTCGATGAGCAGTTCTTC. Encoded protein: CASSAGQFDEQFF.